The clone carrying this T cell receptor (beta chain) was detected only once. What it binds is unknown. Obtained from alopecia areata patients were lesional scalp punch biopsies along with peripheral blood. This specimen belongs to a study of CD8+ T cells in alopecia areata. Study information: Those patients who were treated received oral tofacitinib, which was given at 5 to 10 mg twice daily for moderate-to-severe alopecia areata.

It was cDNA, reverse transcribed from extracted RNA, that served as the sequencing template. Profiling relied on immunoSEQ multiplex PCR, and the TCRdb table lists in-frame clones only, not all of them. The data contain about 97,000 clones, 35% to 45% of them seen just once; the ten biggest clones take up 1.3%. Study-wide points: Clonality in lesional scalp, especially alopecia totalis/universalis, exceeded that of normal scalp. When scalp samples are sequenced, resident alphabeta T cells of normal skin are also captured.

The clonotype was recovered from a human donor with alopecia areata. Sequenced sample: CD4+ T cells sorted from blood.

The CDR3 is CASSYTRETQYF. The DNA of the CDR3 is TGTGCCAGCAGTTATACGCGAGAGACCCAGTACTTC. This chain links TRBV6-5 with TRBJ2-5; D is unresolved. From germline, CDR1 is MNHEY and CDR2 SVGAGI. The CDR3 totals 12 residues. Deletions cut 3 bases from V and 4 bases from J, with 6 bases between.